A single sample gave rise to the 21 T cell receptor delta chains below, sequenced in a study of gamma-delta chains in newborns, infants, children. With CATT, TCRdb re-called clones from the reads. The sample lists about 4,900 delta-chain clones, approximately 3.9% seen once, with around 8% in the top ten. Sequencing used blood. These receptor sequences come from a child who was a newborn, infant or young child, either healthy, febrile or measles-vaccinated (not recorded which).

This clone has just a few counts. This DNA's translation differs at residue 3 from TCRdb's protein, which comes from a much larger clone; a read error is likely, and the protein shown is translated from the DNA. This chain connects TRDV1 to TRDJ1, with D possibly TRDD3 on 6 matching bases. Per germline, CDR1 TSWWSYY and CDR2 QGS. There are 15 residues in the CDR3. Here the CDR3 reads CAPGELPGDTDKLIF. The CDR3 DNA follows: TGTGCTCCTGGGGAACTGCCGGGGGACACCGATAAACTCATCTTT.

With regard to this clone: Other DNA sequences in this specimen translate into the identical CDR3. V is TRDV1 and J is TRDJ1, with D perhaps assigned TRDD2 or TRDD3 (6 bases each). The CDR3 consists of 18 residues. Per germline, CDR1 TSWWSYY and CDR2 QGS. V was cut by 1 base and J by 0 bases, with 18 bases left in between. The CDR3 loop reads CALGEHSYWEGHTDKLIF. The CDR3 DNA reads TGTGCTCTTGGGGAACACTCCTACTGGGAGGGACACACCGATAAACTCATCTTT.

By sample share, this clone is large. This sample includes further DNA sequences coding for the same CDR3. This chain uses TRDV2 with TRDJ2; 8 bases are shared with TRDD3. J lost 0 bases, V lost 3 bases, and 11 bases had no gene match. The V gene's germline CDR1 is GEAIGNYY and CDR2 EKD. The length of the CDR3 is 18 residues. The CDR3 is CACDALYWGASLTAQLFF. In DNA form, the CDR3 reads TGTGCCTGTGACGCTCTTTACTGGGGGGCCTCTTTGACAGCACAACTCTTCTTT.

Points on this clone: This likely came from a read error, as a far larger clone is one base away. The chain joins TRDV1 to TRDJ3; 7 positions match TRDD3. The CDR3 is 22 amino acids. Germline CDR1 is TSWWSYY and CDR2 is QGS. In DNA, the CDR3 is TGTGCTCTTGGGGAACCCCCCCGCGGGGCTGGGGGGAATACCTGGGACACCCGACGGATGTTTTTC. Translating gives CALGEPPRGAGGNTWDTRRMFF.

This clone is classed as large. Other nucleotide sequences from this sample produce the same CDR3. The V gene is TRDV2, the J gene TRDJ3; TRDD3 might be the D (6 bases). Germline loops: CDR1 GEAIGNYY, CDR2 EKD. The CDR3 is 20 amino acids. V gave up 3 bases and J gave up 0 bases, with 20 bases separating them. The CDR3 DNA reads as TGTGCCTGTGACGGGGGGACGGGACCCCACAGCTCCTGGGACACCCGACAGATGTTTTTC. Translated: CACDGGTGPHSSWDTRQMFF.

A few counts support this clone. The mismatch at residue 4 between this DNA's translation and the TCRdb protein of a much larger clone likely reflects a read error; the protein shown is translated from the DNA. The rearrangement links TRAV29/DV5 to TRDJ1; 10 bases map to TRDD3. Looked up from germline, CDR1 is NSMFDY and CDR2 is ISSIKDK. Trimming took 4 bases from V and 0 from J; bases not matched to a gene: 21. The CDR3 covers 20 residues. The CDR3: CAAGLRPSQRTGGYTDKLIF. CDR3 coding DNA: TGTGCAGCAGGCCTACGGCCTTCCCAACGTACTGGGGGATACACCGATAAACTCATCTTT.

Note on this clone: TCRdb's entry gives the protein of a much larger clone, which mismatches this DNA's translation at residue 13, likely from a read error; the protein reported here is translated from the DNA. Here the CDR3 reads CACDTVLGDTWDARQMFF. The CDR3 DNA sequence: TGTGCCTGTGACACCGTACTGGGGGATACCTGGGACGCCCGACAGATGTTTTTC. The chain carries TRDV2 and TRDJ3, with TRDD3 matching over 12 bases. The CDR3 totals 18 residues. Germline V lookup: CDR1 GEAIGNYY, CDR2 EKD.

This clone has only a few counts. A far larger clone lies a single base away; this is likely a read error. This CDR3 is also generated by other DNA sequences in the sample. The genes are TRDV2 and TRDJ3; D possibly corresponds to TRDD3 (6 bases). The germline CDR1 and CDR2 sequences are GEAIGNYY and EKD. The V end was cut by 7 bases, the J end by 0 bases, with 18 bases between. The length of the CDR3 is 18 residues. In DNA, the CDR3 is TGTGCCTGCGACCCCGGGGATTTGAGCTCCTGGGACACCCGACAGATGTTTTTC. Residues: CACDPGDLSSWDTRQMFF.

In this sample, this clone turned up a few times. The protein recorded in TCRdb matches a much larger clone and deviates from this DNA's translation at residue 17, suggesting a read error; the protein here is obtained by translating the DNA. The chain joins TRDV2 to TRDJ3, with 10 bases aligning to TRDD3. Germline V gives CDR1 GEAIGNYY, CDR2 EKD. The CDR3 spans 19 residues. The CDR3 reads CACDTVLGDLSWDTRQTFF. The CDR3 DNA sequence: TGTGCCTGTGACACCGTACTGGGGGATCTCTCCTGGGACACCCGACAGACGTTTTTC.

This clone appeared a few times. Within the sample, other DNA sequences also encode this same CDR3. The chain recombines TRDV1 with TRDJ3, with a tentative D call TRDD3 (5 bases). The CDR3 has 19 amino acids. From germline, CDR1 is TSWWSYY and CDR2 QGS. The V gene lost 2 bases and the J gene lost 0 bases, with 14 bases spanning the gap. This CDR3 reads CALGEVLGDFSWDTRQMFF. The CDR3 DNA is TGTGCTCTTGGGGAAGTCCTGGGTGACTTCTCCTGGGACACCCGACAGATGTTTTTC.

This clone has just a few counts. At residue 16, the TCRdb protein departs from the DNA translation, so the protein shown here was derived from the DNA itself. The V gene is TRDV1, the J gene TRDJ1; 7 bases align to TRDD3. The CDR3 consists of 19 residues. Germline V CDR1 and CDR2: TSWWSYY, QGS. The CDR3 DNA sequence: TGTGCTCTTGGGGAACTCCCGGACCGGGGGATGCCGTACACCGATAATCTCATCTTT. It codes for CALGELPDRGMPYTDNLIF.

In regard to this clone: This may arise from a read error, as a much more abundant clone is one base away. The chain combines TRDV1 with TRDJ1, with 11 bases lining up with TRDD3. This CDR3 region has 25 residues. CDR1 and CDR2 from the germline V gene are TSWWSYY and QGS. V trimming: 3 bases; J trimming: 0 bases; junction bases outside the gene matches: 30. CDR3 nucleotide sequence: TGTGCTCTTGGGGACCCGCCCTCCTACACGTACTGGGGGATAAGCGTGGGACCCTACACCGATAAACTCATCTTT. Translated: CALGDPPSYTYWGISVGPYTDKLIF.

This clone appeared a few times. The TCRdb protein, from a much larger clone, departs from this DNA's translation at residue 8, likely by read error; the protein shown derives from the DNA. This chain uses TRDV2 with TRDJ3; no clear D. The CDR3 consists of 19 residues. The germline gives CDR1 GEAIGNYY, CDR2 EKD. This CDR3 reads CACDSADAGFTWDTRQMFF. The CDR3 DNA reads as TGTGCTTGTGACTCCGCGGATGCTGGTTTCACCTGGGACACCCGACAGATGTTTTTC.

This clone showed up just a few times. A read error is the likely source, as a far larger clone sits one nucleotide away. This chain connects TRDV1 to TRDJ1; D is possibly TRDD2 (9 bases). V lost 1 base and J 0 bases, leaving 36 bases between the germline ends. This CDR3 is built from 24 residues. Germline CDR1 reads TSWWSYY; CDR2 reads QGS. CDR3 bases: TGTGCTCTTGGGGAACCAACGACCCTTCCTACGAGGGGATACAAGAGGTTGTACACCGATAAACTCATCTTT. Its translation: CALGEPTTLPTRGYKRLYTDKLIF.

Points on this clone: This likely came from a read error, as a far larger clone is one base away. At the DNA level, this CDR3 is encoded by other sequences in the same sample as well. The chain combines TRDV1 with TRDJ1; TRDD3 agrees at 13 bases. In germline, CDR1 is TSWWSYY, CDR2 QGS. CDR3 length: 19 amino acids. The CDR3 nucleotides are TGTGCTCTTGGGATCCGCCCCCATACTGGGGGATACGGGAGCGATAAACTTATCTTT. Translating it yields CALGIRPHTGGYGSDKLIF.

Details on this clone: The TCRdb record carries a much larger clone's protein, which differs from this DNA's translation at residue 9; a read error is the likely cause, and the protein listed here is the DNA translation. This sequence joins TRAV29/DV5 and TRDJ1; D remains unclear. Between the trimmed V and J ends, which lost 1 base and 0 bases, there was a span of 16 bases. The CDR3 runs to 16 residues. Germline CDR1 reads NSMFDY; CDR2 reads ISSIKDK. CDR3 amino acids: CAASIPRGLYTDKLIF. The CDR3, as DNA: TGTGCAGCAAGCATTCCGAGGGGCCTGTACACCGATAAACTCATCTTT.

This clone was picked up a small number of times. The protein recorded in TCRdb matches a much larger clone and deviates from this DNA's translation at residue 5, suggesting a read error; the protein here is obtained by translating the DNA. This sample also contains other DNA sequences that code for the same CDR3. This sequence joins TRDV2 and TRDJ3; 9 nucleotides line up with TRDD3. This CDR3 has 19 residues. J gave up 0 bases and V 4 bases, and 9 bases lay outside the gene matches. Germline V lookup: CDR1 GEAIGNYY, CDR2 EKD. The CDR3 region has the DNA TGTGCCTGTGATGCGTACTGGGGGAACAGCTCCTGGGACACCCGACAGATGTTTTTC. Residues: CACDAYWGNSSWDTRQMFF.

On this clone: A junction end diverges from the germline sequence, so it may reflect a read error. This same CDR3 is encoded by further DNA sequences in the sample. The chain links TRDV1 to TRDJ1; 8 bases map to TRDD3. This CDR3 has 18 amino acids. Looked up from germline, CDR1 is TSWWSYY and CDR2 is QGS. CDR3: CALGEPSYVLGDTDKLIF. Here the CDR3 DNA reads TGTGCCCTTGGGGAACCCTCCTACGTACTGGGGGACACCGATAAACTCATCTTT.

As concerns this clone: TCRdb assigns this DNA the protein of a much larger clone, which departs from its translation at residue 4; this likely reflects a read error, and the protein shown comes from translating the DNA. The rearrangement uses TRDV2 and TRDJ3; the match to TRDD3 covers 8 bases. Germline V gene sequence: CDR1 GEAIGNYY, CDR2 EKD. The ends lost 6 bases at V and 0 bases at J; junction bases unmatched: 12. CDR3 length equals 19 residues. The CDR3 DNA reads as TGTGCCTGTAACGATAAGGGGATACTGAGCTCCTGGGACACCCGACAGATGTTTTTC. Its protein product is CACNDKGILSSWDTRQMFF.

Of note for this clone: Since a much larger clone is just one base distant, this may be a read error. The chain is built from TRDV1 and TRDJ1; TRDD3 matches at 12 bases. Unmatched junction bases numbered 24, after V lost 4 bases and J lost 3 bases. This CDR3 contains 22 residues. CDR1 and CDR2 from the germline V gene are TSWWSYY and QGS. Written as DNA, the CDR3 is TGTGCTCTTGGGGCCCCTTCCCCTTCTACTGGGGGATACACATGGAGGGCCGATAAACTCATCTTT. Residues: CALGAPSPSTGGYTWRADKLIF.

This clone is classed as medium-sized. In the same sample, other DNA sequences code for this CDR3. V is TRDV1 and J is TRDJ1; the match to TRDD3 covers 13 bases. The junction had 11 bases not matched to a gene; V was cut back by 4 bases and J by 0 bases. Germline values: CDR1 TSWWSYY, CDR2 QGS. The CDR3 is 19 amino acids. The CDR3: CALGGPPTGGYEYTDKLIF. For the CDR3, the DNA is TGTGCTCTTGGGGGCCCTCCTACTGGGGGATACGAGTACACCGATAAACTCATCTTT.